This T cell receptor beta chain was captured by sequencing in a study of T cells in Graves' hyperthyroidism and ophthalmopathy. Study information: Sampling of peripheral blood happened at initial diagnosis, prior to any treatment. Study-level findings and limits: Blood also carried most thyroid clonotypes expanded above 0.001.

These patients, aged 18 to 65, had recently diagnosed hyperthyroidism lasting under 2 months. The germline V and J ends were trimmed by 0 bases and 3 bases, with 11 bases remaining between them. The CDR3 has 15 residues. Germline V gene data show CDR1 as MGHRA and CDR2 as YSYEKL. Authors of the study amplified TCR beta CDR3 regions from RNA transcripts. First-round RT-PCR targeting the TCR CDR3 was performed with the HTBI primer set. TCRdb processed the multiplex PCR reads anew with MiXCR; each CDR3 protein has one entry. This table has about 560,000 distinct CDR3 sequences, approximately 14% appearing once. Concerning this clonotype: Antigen specificity is unknown.

The V call is TRBV4-1, the J call TRBJ1-1; tentatively, D is TRBD1 (5 bases). This TCR was sampled from a woman aged 25 to 45 with Graves' hyperthyroidism. The source material was blood. The CDR3 region has the DNA TGCGCCAGCAGCCAAGACCGATGGGGGGACACTGAAGCTTTCTTT. Its protein product is CASSQDRWGDTEAFF.